This entry is about one T cell receptor (beta chain). Generated by immunoSEQ multiplex PCR, the TCRdb table keeps only in-frame clones and is missing some. The table shows about 360,000 clones, with around nine tenths occurring only once. These data are taken from a study of blood T cell repertoires in COVID-19. V dropped 4 bases and J dropped 1; count of bases not matched to a gene: 6. Looked up from germline, CDR1 is LNHDA and CDR2 is SQIVND (reference sequence). This CDR3 spans 15 amino acids. This chain joins TRBV19 and TRBJ1-1; 7 positions match TRBD1. Sequences were obtained from peripheral blood. This receptor was obtained from a human donor in a cohort sampled during active COVID-19. The CDR3 is CASSRGNRGNTEAFF. The CDR3 DNA reads TGTGCCAGTAGTAGAGGGAACAGGGGGAACACTGAAGCTTTCTTT.